Presented here are 10 T cell receptor beta chains from one specimen sequenced in a study of identical twins (dated by TCRdb to 2016 to 2017). Library preparation used 5' RACE. The sample was run on an Illumina HiSeq 2000. TCRdb applied fastp at Q25 and MiXCR to the public reads, then kept only in-frame beta chains. Rows merge per CDR3 protein into single entries with the most common DNA and genes. The sample has 1.5 million to 2 million distinct CDR3 sequences on record, roughly 35% of them singletons. The ten largest clonotypes hold 0.27% of the sample. The sequencing sample was made of cord blood. Receptor source: a newborn girl in good health.

The chain is built from TRBV20-1 and TRBJ1-1; 10 positions agree with TRBD1. This CDR3 spans 12 amino acids. Germline assignment: CDR1 DFQATT and CDR2 SNEGSKA (reference sequence). Trimming removed 5 bases from V and 10 bases from J; junction bases left unmatched: 7. The CDR3 sequence is CSAQRQGAGAFF. In DNA, the CDR3 is TGCAGTGCTCAAAGACAGGGGGCCGGAGCTTTCTTT.

There are many counts of this clonotype. CDR3 protein: CASTGQFLRNYGYTF. The CDR3 bases are TGTGCCAGCACCGGACAGTTTCTACGGAACTATGGCTACACCTTC. The rearrangement uses TRBV9 and TRBJ1-2; D might be TRBD1 (6 bases). V dropped 6 bases and J dropped 2 bases, with 17 bases sitting between them. The CDR3 spans 15 residues. Germline V gene lookup returns CDR1 SGDLS and CDR2 YYNGEE.

This clonotype was detected a few times. The chain combines TRBV4-2 with TRBJ1-1, with D unclear. V was pared by 8 bases and J by 0 bases, with 10 bases between. CDR3 length: 13 amino acids. Germline V gene lookup returns CDR1 LGHNA and CDR2 YNFKEQ. The CDR3 DNA reads TGTGCCAGCGTAAGGGAGTTGAACACTGAAGCTTTCTTT. Translated: CASVRELNTEAFF.

This clonotype occurred many times. The chain couples TRBV29-1 to TRBJ2-7, with D maybe TRBD2 (6 bases). This CDR3 has 13 residues. With 0 bases removed from V and 6 bases from J, the gap between germline ends came to 12 bases. Germline CDR1 SQVTM, CDR2 ANQGSEA. The CDR3 sequence: CSVEDRRRGEQYF. DNA of the CDR3: TGCAGCGTTGAAGATCGGCGGAGGGGCGAGCAGTACTTC.

This clonotype was seen only a few times. V and J are TRBV10-3 and TRBJ2-7, with a tentative D call TRBD2 (6 bases). The CDR3 runs to 13 residues. Deletions cut 8 bases from V and 4 bases from J, with 15 bases between. The germline CDR1 and CDR2 sequences are ENHRY and SYGVKD. The CDR3 loop reads CAIGSGAPYEQYF. The CDR3 bases are TGTGCCATCGGGTCGGGAGCACCGTACGAGCAGTACTTC.

This chain uses TRBV20-1 with TRBJ2-5; TRBD2 matches 14 bases. The J call may be mistaken, given a closer DNA end match to TRBJ2-7. Germline lookup yields CDR1 DFQATT and CDR2 SNEGSKA (reference sequence). This CDR3 contains 14 residues. CDR3 amino acids: CSARGTSGGGEQYF. The CDR3 DNA is TGCAGTGCTAGGGGGACTAGCGGGGGAGGCGAGCAGTACTTC.

The chain employs TRBV4-2 and TRBJ2-1, with a weak D call TRBD2 (5 bases). The CDR3 is 16 residues long. V lost 5 bases to trimming and J lost 5 bases, with 19 bases between them. Germline V gene sequence: CDR1 LGHNA, CDR2 YNFKEQ. The CDR3 nucleotides are TGTGCCAGCAGCTCACTAGATGGTTACAGCGACAATGAGCAGTTCTTC. It translates to CASSSLDGYSDNEQFF.

V is TRBV7-9 and J is TRBJ1-5, with 9 bases that match TRBD1. The CDR3 contains 15 residues. V dropped 5 bases and J dropped 7; count of bases not matched to a gene: 9. Germline CDR1 SEHNR, CDR2 FQNEAQ (reference sequence). CDR3 region: CASSRGTGLGQPQHF. The CDR3 DNA reads TGTGCCAGCAGCCGCGGGACAGGGTTGGGGCAGCCCCAGCATTTT.

The chain is built from TRBV27 and TRBJ2-7; D perhaps matches TRBD2 (5 bases). The CDR3 is 13 amino acids. Trimming removed 2 bases at V and 2 bases at J, with 7 bases between. The V gene's germline CDR1 is MNHEY and CDR2 SMNVEV (reference sequence). CDR3 loop: CASSLRRAYEQYF. The CDR3 DNA sequence: TGTGCCAGCAGTTTACGGCGGGCCTACGAGCAGTACTTC.

This chain uses TRBV5-1 with TRBJ1-1; TRBD1 might be the D (6 bases). V was trimmed by 0 bases and J by 0 bases, leaving 15 bases between them. CDR1 and CDR2 from the germline V gene are SGHRS and YFSETQ. CDR3 length equals 17 residues. CDR3 coding DNA: TGCGCCAGCAGCTTGGCTTGGGGGCAGCTTATGAACACTGAAGCTTTCTTT. This encodes CASSLAWGQLMNTEAFF. Together with reference TRBV5-1 and TRBJ1-1, the CDR3 gives the full variable domain: KAGVTQTPRYLIKTRGQQVTLSCSPISGHRSVSWYQQTPGQGLQFLFEYFSETQRNKGNFPGRFSGRQFSNSRSEMNVSTLELGDSALYLCASSLAWGQLMNTEAFFGQGTRLTVV.